The rows below give T cell receptor beta chains drawn from one sample of a study of early T cells in non-severe SARS-CoV-2 infection. TCRdb re-called the 5' RACE reads through MiXCR, storing one row per CDR3 protein. The repertoire consists of about 11,000 distinct CDR3 sequences, with 4% to 5.5% occurring once and the leading ten covering about 10%. The sequenced sample consisted of whole blood. Receptor source: an adult who was a healthcare worker with PCR-confirmed SARS-CoV-2 infection or an uninfected control (not recorded which). The CDR3 runs from the conserved cysteine through the conserved F or W. The order of the fields is D gene, V gene, clone size, J gene, CDR3 protein, CDR3 DNA. A D gene is named only where the DNA matches it firmly. Size tells how often a clone was seen (once, few, many) or the class of an expanded clone, and some rows leave it out.

D: TRBD1
V: TRBV9
size: many
J: TRBJ2-2
CDR3: CASSVVQGATGELFF
DNA: TGTGCCAGCAGCGTAGTACAGGGGGCTACCGGGGAGCTGTTTTTT

D: -
V: TRBV12-3/TRBV12-4
size: medium-sized
J: TRBJ1-4
CDR3: CASSPFRRNEKLFF
DNA: TGTGCCAGCAGTCCCTTCCGGCGTAATGAAAAACTGTTTTTT

D: TRBD1
V: TRBV28
size: few
J: TRBJ1-5
CDR3: CASSPTGDNQPQHF
DNA: TGTGCCAGCAGTCCGACAGGGGACAATCAGCCCCAGCATTTT

D: -
V: TRBV6-5
size: medium-sized
J: TRBJ1-2
CDR3: CASKSSSGSSGYTF
DNA: TGTGCCAGCAAAAGTTCGTCAGGCTCGAGTGGCTACACCTTC

D: -
V: TRBV5-1
size: medium-sized
J: TRBJ1-1
CDR3: CATRLLQGGDTEAFF
DNA: TGCGCCACCCGATTGTTACAGGGAGGTGACACTGAAGCTTTCTTT

D: -
V: TRBV10-3
size: medium-sized
J: TRBJ2-7
CDR3: CAISEPPWAANEQYF
DNA: TGTGCCATCAGTGAACCCCCATGGGCTGCGAACGAGCAGTACTTC

D: -
V: TRBV5-1
size: medium-sized
J: TRBJ2-3
CDR3: CASSLLAGSTDTQYF
DNA: TGCGCCAGCAGCTTGTTGGCGGGGTCGACAGATACGCAGTATTTT

D: -
V: TRBV6-1
size: medium-sized
J: TRBJ1-1
CDR3: CASSGVDTAEAFF
DNA: TGTGCCAGCAGTGGTGTGGATACTGCTGAAGCTTTCTTT

D: -
V: TRBV21-1
size: few
J: TRBJ1-5
CDR3: CASSKGAGGPGNQPQHF
DNA: TGTGCCAGCAGCAAAGGGGCAGGGGGCCCAGGCAATCAGCCCCAGCATTTT

D: -
V: TRBV6-5
size: medium-sized
J: TRBJ1-6
CDR3: CASRAGAKVPNSPLHF
DNA: TGTGCCAGCAGGGCGGGCGCCAAGGTCCCTAATTCACCCCTCCACTTT

D: TRBD2
V: TRBV20-1
size: medium-sized
J: TRBJ2-3
CDR3: CSAKFGGGANTQYF
DNA: TGCAGTGCTAAGTTCGGCGGGGGGGCAAATACGCAGTATTTT

D: TRBD2
V: TRBV7-9
size: medium-sized
J: TRBJ2-5
CDR3: CASSSIGLAGPYQETQYF
DNA: TGTGCCAGCAGCTCGATCGGACTAGCGGGGCCGTACCAAGAGACCCAGTACTTC

D: TRBD1
V: TRBV6-5
size: medium-sized
J: TRBJ2-7
CDR3: CASSPSQGWGAGQYF
DNA: TGTGCCAGCAGTCCCTCACAGGGGTGGGGTGCCGGGCAGTACTTC

D: -
V: TRBV19
size: many
J: TRBJ2-5
CDR3: CASSKSPQWRETQYF
DNA: TGTGCCAGTAGTAAATCCCCTCAGTGGAGAGAGACCCAGTACTTC

D: TRBD2
V: TRBV7-9
size: many
J: TRBJ2-3
CDR3: CASSPGLAGGPATDTQYF
DNA: TGTGCCAGCAGCCCAGGACTAGCGGGGGGCCCCGCCACAGATACGCAGTATTTT

D: -
V: TRBV20-1
size: many
J: TRBJ1-1
CDR3: CSARTGTNTEAFF
DNA: TGCAGTGCTAGAACAGGGACCAACACTGAAGCTTTCTTT

D: TRBD2
V: TRBV6-6
size: many
J: TRBJ2-5
CDR3: CASTPEAGRETQYF
DNA: TGTGCCAGCACCCCGGAAGCGGGGAGAGAGACCCAGTACTTC

D: -
V: TRBV20-1
size: medium-sized
J: TRBJ1-2
CDR3: CSAGGRNYGYTF
DNA: TGCAGTGCTGGGGGACGGAACTATGGCTACACCTTC

D: TRBD1
V: TRBV29-1
size: many
J: TRBJ1-1
CDR3: CSVGTGLRNTEAFF
DNA: TGCAGCGTCGGGACAGGGCTTAGGAACACTGAAGCTTTCTTT

D: TRBD2
V: TRBV7-2
size: -
J: TRBJ2-3
CDR3: CASSYRRGVSDTQYF
DNA: TGTGCCAGCAGCTACCGGCGGGGGGTATCGGATACGCAGTATTTT

D: -
V: TRBV19
size: many
J: TRBJ2-7
CDR3: CASSGYRDSYEQYF
DNA: TGTGCCAGTAGTGGGTACAGGGACTCCTACGAGCAGTACTTC

D: -
V: TRBV9
size: -
J: TRBJ2-3
CDR3: CASSVDGHNTDTQYF
DNA: TGTGCCAGCAGCGTAGATGGTCATAACACAGATACGCAGTATTTT

D: -
V: TRBV20-1
size: many
J: TRBJ2-5
CDR3: CSASEEQETQYF
DNA: TGCAGTGCTAGTGAAGAACAAGAGACCCAGTACTTC

D: -
V: TRBV5-1
size: medium-sized
J: TRBJ1-1
CDR3: CASSLSQNTEAFF
DNA: TGCGCCAGCAGCTTATCACAGAACACTGAAGCTTTCTTT

D: -
V: TRBV5-6
size: many
J: TRBJ2-5
CDR3: CASRTTAAGARETQYF
DNA: TGTGCCAGCAGGACGACCGCGGCGGGGGCGCGGGAGACCCAGTACTTC

D: -
V: TRBV6-2/TRBV6-3
size: -
J: TRBJ2-5
CDR3: CASCDGGQETQYF
DNA: TGTGCCAGCTGCGATGGGGGACAAGAGACCCAGTACTTC

D: -
V: TRBV7-9
size: few
J: TRBJ1-5
CDR3: CASSATTENNQPQHF
DNA: TGTGCCAGCAGCGCCACGACAGAAAACAATCAGCCCCAGCATTTT

D: -
V: TRBV11-2
size: many
J: TRBJ2-5
CDR3: CASSVLGGLFETQYF
DNA: TGTGCCAGCAGCGTCCTCGGGGGGCTCTTCGAGACCCAGTACTTC

D: -
V: TRBV29-1
size: many
J: TRBJ2-7
CDR3: CSVEGTYEQYF
DNA: TGCAGCGTTGAGGGAACCTACGAGCAGTACTTC

D: TRBD1
V: TRBV5-1
size: -
J: TRBJ2-5
CDR3: CASSLVWTGEETQYF
DNA: TGCGCCAGCAGCTTGGTATGGACAGGAGAAGAGACCCAGTACTTC

D: -
V: TRBV19
size: many
J: TRBJ1-5
CDR3: CASTGRDRNQPQHF
DNA: TGTGCCAGTACAGGCAGGGATCGCAATCAGCCCCAGCATTTT

D: TRBD1
V: TRBV5-1
size: medium-sized
J: TRBJ1-1
CDR3: CASSPTGQGAAFF
DNA: TGCGCCAGCAGCCCAACTGGACAGGGGGCGGCTTTCTTT

D: -
V: TRBV25-1
size: many
J: TRBJ2-7
CDR3: CASSDIRDTRYEQYF
DNA: TGTGCCAGCAGTGATATCCGGGACACGCGGTACGAGCAGTACTTC

D: TRBD1
V: TRBV7-2
size: many
J: TRBJ2-5
CDR3: CASSSIGTGGAETQYF
DNA: TGTGCCAGCAGCTCGATTGGGACAGGGGGCGCGGAGACCCAGTACTTC

D: -
V: TRBV25-1
size: -
J: TRBJ2-7
CDR3: CASSETGLSSYEQYF
DNA: TGTGCCAGCAGTGAAACCGGCTTAAGCTCCTACGAGCAGTACTTC

D: -
V: TRBV12-3/TRBV12-4
size: -
J: TRBJ1-2
CDR3: CASSFGQGLRGYTF
DNA: TGTGCCAGCAGTTTTGGCCAGGGTTTGCGAGGCTACACCTTC

D: TRBD1
V: TRBV20-1
size: -
J: TRBJ1-4
CDR3: CSAHGTGRGWTNEKLFF
DNA: TGCAGTGCTCATGGGACAGGGCGTGGGTGGACTAATGAAAAACTGTTTTTT

D: -
V: TRBV7-9
size: few
J: TRBJ2-7
CDR3: CASSLGAGNEQYF
DNA: TGTGCCAGCAGCTTAGGGGCGGGAAACGAGCAGTACTTC

D: TRBD2
V: TRBV5-1
size: many
J: TRBJ2-1
CDR3: CASSLGTSMVEEQFF
DNA: TGCGCCAGCAGCTTGGGGACTAGCATGGTCGAGGAGCAGTTCTTC

D: TRBD1
V: TRBV6-5
size: many
J: TRBJ1-2
CDR3: CASSSLDGTGGSYGYTF
DNA: TGTGCCAGCAGTTCCCTGGATGGGACAGGGGGAAGCTATGGCTACACCTTC

D: TRBD2
V: TRBV5-1
size: many
J: TRBJ2-3
CDR3: CASSLDAGGSTDTQYF
DNA: TGCGCCAGCAGCTTGGATGCGGGGGGTAGCACAGATACGCAGTATTTT